One TCR beta chain is described in this entry. The target antigen is unknown. The record originates from a study of OX40 agonist ivuxolimab in advanced cancers. Study-wide context: Patients with hepatocellular carcinoma, melanoma, renal cell or head and neck cancer made up the dose-escalation patients.

Study results and limitations: It was also the case that some nonresponders had low normalized T-cell clonal expansion. On average, CD8+ T cells showed a greater number of expanded clones than CD4+.

Assay used: immunoSEQ multiplex PCR; TCRdb lists only in-frame clones, some missing. The sample includes 50,000 to 75,000 clones, 80% to 85% of them seen just once. Trimming removed 4 bases from V and 0 bases from J; junction bases left unmatched: 14. Germline V gives CDR1 LNHDA, CDR2 SQIVND (reference sequence). This CDR3 has 19 residues. The specimen was CD4+ or CD8+ T cells sorted from blood, collected in a trial of the OX40 agonist ivuxolimab. The clonotype originates from an adult with an advanced solid tumor such as melanoma, head and neck, liver or kidney cancer. The chain has TRBV19 and TRBJ2-1; 8 bases match TRBD1. The CDR3, as DNA: TGTGCCAGTAGTAACCTCCGGGACAGGTCTTACTCCTCCTACAATGAGCAGTTCTTC. This encodes CASSNLRDRSYSSYNEQFF.